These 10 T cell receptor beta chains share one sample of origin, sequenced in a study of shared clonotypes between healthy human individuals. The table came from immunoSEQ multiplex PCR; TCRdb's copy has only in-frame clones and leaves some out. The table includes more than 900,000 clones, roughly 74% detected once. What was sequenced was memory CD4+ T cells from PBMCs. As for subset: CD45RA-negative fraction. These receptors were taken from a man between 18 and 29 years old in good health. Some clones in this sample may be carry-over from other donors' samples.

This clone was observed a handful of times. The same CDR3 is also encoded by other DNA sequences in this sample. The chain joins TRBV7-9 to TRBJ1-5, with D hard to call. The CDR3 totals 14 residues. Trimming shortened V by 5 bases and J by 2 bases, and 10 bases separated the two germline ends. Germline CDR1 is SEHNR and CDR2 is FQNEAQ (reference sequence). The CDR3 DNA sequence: TGTGCCAGCAGCCATGGAGGAGGCAATCAGCCCCAGCATTTT. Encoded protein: CASSHGGGNQPQHF.

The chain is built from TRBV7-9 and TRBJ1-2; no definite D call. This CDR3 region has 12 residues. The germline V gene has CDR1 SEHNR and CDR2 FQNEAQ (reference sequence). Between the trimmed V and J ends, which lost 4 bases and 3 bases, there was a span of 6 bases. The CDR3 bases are TGTGCCAGCAGCTCACCCTACTATGGCTACACCTTC. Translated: CASSSPYYGYTF.

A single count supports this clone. For the CDR3, the DNA is TGCGCCAGCCCTAGACTAGCACTGAACAATGAGCAGTTCTTC. The encoded protein is CASPRLALNNEQFF. This chain links TRBV4-3 with TRBJ2-1, with TRBD2 matching 7 bases. The CDR3 sequence is 14 residues long. The germline CDR1 and CDR2 sequences are LGHNA and YSLEER. With V trimmed by 8 bases and J by 5 bases, 9 bases remained unmatched.

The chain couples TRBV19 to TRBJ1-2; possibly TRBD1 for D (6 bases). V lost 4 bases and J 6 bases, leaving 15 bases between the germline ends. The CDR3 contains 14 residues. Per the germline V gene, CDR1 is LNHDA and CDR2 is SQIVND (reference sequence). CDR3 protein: CASSTGGWGHGYTF. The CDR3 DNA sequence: TGTGCCAGTAGTACCGGCGGCTGGGGGCATGGCTACACCTTC.

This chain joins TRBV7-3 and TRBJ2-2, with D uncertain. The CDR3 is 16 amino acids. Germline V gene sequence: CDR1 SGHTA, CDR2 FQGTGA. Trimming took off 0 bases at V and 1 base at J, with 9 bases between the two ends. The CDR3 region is CASSLTALRNTGELFF. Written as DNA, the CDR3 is TGTGCCAGCAGCTTAACCGCCCTAAGGAACACCGGGGAGCTGTTTTTT.

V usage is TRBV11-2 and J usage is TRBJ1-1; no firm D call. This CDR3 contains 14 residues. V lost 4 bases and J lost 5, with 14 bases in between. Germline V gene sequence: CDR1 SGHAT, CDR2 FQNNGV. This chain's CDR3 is CASSYWQDRTEAFF. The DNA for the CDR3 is TGTGCCAGCAGCTATTGGCAAGATCGTACTGAAGCTTTCTTT.

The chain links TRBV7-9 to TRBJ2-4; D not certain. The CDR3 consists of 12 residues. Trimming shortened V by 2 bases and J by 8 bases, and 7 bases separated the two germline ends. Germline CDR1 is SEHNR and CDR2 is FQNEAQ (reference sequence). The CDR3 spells CASSLISDIQYF. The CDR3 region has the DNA TGTGCCAGCAGCTTAATTTCCGACATTCAGTACTTC.

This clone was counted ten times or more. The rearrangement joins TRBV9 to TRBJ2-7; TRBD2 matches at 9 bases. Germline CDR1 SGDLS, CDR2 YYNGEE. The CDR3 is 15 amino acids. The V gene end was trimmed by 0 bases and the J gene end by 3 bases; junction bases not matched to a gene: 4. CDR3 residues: CASSVGLAVDYEQYF. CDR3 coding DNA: TGTGCCAGCAGCGTAGGACTAGCGGTTGACTACGAGCAGTACTTC.

CDR3 loop: CASSLRGTGEGSYGYTF. CDR3 coding DNA: TGTGCCAGCAGCTTAAGGGGTACAGGGGAAGGTAGCTATGGCTACACCTTC. V gene TRBV7-3 combines with J gene TRBJ1-2; TRBD1 matches 7 bases. J was trimmed by 4 bases and V by 1 base; bases with no gene match: 12. Looked up from germline, CDR1 is SGHTA and CDR2 is FQGTGA. This CDR3 spans 17 amino acids.

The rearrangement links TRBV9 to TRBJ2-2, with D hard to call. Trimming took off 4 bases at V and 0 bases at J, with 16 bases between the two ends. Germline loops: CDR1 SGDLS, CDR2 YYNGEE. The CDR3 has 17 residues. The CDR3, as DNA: TGTGCCAGCAGCCTTCGATCTGACCCTTCGAACACCGGGGAGCTGTTTTTT. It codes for CASSLRSDPSNTGELFF.